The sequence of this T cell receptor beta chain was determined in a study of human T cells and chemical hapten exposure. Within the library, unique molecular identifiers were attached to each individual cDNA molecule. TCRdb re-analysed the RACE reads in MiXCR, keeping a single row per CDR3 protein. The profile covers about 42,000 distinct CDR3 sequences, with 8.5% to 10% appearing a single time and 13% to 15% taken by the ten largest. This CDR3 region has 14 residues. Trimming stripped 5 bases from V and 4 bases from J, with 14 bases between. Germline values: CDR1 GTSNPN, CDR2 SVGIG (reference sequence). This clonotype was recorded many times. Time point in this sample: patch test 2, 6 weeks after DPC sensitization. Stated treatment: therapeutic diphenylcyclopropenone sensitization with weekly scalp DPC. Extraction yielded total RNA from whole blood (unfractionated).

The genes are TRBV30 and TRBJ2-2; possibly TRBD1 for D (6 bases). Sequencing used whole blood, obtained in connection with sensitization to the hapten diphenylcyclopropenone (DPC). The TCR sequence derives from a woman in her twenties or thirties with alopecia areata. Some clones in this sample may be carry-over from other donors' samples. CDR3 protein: CAWQTPTGTGELFF. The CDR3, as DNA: TGTGCCTGGCAGACTCCGACAGGCACCGGGGAGCTGTTTTTT.